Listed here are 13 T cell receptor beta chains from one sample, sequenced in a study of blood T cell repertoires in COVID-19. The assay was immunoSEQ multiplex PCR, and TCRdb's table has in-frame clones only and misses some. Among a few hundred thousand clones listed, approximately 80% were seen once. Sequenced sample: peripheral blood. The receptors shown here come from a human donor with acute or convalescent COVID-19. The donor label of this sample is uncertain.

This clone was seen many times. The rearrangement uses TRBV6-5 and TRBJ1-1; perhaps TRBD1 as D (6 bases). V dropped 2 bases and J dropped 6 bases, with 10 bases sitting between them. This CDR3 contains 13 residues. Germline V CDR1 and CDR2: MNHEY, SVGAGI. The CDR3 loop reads CASSYERGSEAFF. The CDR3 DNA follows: TGTGCCAGCAGTTACGAGAGGGGGTCTGAAGCTTTCTTT.

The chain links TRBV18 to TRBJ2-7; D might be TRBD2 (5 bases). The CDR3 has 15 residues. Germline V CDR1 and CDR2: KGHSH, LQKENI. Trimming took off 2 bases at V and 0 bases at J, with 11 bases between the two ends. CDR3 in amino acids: CASSPVNRGSYEQYF. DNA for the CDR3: TGTGCCAGCTCACCAGTGAATCGGGGCTCCTACGAGCAGTACTTC.

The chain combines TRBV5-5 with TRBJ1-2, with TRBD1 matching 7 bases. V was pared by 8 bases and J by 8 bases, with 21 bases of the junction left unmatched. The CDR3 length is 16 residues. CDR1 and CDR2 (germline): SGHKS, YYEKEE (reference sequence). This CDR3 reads CASTVQPGTVPDGYTF. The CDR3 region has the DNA TGTGCCAGTACAGTTCAGCCCGGGACAGTCCCGGACGGCTACACCTTC.

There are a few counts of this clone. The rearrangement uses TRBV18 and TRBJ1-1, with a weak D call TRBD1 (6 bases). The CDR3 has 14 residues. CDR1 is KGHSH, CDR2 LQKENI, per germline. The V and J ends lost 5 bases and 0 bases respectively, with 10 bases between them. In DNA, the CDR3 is TGTGCCAGCTCAGTACAGGGAATGAACACTGAAGCTTTCTTT. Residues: CASSVQGMNTEAFF.

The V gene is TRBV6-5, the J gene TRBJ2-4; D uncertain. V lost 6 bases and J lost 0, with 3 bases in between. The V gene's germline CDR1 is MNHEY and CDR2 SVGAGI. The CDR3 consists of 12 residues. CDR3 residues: CASRAAKNIQYF. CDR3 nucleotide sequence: TGTGCCAGCAGGGCAGCCAAAAACATTCAGTACTTC.

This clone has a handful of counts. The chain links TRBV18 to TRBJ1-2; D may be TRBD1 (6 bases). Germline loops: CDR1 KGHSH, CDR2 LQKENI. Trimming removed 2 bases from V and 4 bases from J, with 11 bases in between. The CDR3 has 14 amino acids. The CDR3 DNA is TGTGCCAGCTCACCAGGACAGACTATCTATGGCTACACCTTC. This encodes CASSPGQTIYGYTF. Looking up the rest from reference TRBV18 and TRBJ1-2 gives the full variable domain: NAGVMQNPRHLVRRRGQEARLRCSPMKGHSHVYWYRQLPEEGLKFMVYLQKENIIDESGMPKERFSAEFPKEGPSILRIQQVVRGDSAAYFCASSPGQTIYGYTFGSGTRLTVV.

The CDR3 loop is CASSQQGAGEKLFF. For the CDR3, the DNA is TGTGCCAGCAGCCAACAGGGGGCGGGAGAAAAACTGTTTTTT. The rearrangement links TRBV5-4 to TRBJ1-4, with 9 bases identical to TRBD1. Germline V gene lookup returns CDR1 SGHNT and CDR2 YYREEE (reference sequence). This CDR3 is 14 amino acids long. After removal of 4 bases from V and 8 bases from J, the junction contained 6 bases not matched to a gene.

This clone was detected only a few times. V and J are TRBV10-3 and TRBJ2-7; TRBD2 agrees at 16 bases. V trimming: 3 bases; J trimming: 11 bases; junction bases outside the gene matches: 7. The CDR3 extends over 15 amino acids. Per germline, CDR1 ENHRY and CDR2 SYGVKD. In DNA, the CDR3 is TGTGCCATCAGTGAAAGTGGGACTAGCGGGAGGGAGGAGTACTTC. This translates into CAISESGTSGREEYF.

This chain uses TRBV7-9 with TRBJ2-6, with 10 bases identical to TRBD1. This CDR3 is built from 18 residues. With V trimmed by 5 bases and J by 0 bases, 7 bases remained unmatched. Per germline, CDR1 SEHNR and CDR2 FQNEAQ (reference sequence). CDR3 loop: CASSADRGKSSGANVLTF. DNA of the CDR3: TGTGCCAGCAGCGCGGACAGGGGGAAAAGCTCTGGGGCCAACGTCCTGACTTTC.

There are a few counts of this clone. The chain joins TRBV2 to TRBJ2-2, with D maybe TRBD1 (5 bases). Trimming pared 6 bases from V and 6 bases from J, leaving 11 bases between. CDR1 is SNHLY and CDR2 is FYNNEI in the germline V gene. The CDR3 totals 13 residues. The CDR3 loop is CASRRTLSGELFF. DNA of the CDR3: TGTGCCAGCAGGCGGACACTTTCCGGGGAGCTGTTTTTT.

DNA of the CDR3: TGTGCCAGCAGCTTAGAGGGTGAGACTAGGGCAAGTTTATGGGAGCAGTACTTC. Amino acid sequence: CASSLEGETRASLWEQYF. The genes are TRBV7-9 and TRBJ2-7; tentatively, D is TRBD2 (6 bases). The V gene's germline CDR1 is SEHNR and CDR2 FQNEAQ (reference sequence). The CDR3 has 18 residues. Trimming stripped 1 base from V and 7 bases from J, with 26 bases between. Full variable domain (missing parts from reference TRBV7-9 and TRBJ2-7): DTGVSQNPRHKITKRGQNVTFRCDPISEHNRLYWYRQTLGQGPEFLTYFQNEAQLEKSRLLSDRFSAERPKGSFSTLEIQRTEQGDSAMYLCASSLEGETRASLWEQYFGPGTRLTVT.

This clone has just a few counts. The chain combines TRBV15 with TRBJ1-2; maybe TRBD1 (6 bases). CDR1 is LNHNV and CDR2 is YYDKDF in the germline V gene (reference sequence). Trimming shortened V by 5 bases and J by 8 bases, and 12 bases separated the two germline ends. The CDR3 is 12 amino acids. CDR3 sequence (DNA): TGTGCCACCAGCCTCGACAGGTACGGCTACACCTTC. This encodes CATSLDRYGYTF.

Here the CDR3 reads CASSLGQQTLEQYF. The CDR3 DNA reads as TGTGCCAGCAGCTTGGGACAGCAAACTTTGGAGCAGTACTTC. The V and J genes are TRBV5-4 and TRBJ2-7, with TRBD1 as a possible D gene (5 bases). Trimming removed 0 bases from V and 7 bases from J, with 14 bases in between. The CDR3 loop spans 14 amino acids. From germline, CDR1 is SGHNT and CDR2 YYREEE (reference sequence).